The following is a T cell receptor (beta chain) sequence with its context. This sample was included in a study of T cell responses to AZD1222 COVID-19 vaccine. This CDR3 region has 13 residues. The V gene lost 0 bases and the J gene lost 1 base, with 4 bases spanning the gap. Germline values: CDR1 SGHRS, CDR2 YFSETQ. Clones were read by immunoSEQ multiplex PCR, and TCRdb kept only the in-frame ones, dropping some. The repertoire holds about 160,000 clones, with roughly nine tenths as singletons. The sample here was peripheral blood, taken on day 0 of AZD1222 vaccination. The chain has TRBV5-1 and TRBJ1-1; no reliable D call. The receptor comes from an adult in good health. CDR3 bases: TGCGCCAGCAGCTTGGACAAGAACACTGAAGCTTTCTTT. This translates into CASSLDKNTEAFF.